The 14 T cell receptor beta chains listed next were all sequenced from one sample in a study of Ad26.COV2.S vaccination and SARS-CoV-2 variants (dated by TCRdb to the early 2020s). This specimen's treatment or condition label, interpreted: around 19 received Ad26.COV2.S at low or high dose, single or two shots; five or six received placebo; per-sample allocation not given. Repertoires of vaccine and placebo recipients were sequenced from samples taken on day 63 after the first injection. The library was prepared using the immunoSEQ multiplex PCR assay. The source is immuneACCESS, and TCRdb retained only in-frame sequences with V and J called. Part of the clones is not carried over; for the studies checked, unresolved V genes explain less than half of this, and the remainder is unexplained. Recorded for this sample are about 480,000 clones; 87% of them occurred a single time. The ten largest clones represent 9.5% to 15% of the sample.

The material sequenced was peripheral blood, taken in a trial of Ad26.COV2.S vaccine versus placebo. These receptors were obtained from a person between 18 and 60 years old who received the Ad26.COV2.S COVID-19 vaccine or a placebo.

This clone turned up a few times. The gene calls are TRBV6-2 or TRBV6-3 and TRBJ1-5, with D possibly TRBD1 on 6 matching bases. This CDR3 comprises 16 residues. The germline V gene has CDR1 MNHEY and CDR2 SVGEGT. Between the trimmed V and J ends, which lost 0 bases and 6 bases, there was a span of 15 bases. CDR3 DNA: TGTGCCAGCAGTTACTCCTCTCCAGGGGTTGGTCAGCCCCAGCATTTT. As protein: CASSYSSPGVGQPQHF.

CDR3 coding DNA: TGTGCCACGGGGACAGGGGCCAGCCAAGAGACCCAGTACTTC. Protein sequence: CATGTGASQETQYF. The rearrangement joins TRBV10-3 to TRBJ2-5; 10 nucleotides align to TRBD1. CDR3 length: 14 amino acids. J gave up 1 base and V 10 bases, and 6 bases lay outside the gene matches. Germline-derived CDR1 and CDR2 are ENHRY and SYGVKD.

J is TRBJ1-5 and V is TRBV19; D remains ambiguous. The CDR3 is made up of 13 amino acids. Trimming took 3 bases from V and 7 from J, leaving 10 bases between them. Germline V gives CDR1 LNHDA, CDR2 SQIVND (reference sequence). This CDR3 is CASSIGAWQPQHF. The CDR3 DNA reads TGTGCCAGTAGTATCGGTGCGTGGCAGCCCCAGCATTTT.

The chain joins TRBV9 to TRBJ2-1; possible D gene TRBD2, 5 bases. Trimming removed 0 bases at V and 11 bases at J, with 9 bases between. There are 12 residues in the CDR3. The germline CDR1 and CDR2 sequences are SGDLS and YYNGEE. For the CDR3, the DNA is TGTGCCAGCAGCGTAGTAGGGAGTAAGCAGTTCTTC. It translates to CASSVVGSKQFF.

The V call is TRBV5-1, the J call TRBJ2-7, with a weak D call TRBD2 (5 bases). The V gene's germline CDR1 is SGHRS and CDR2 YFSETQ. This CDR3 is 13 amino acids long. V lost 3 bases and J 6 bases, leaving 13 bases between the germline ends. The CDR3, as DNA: TGCGCCAGCAGCTCTCCCGGGGAGAGCGAGCAGTACTTC. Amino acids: CASSSPGESEQYF.

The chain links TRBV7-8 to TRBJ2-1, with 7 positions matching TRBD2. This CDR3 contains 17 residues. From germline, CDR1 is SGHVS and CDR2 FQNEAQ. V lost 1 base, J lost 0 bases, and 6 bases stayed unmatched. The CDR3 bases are TGTGCCAGCAGCTTAGTCCCAGCGGGGAGCTCCTACAATGAGCAGTTCTTC. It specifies CASSLVPAGSSYNEQFF.

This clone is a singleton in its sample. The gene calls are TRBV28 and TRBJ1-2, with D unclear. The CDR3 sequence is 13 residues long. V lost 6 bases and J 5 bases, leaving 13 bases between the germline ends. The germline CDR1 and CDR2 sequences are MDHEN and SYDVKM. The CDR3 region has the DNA TGTGCCAGCAGGCAGACGGGCCCATATGGCTACACCTTC. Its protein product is CASRQTGPYGYTF.

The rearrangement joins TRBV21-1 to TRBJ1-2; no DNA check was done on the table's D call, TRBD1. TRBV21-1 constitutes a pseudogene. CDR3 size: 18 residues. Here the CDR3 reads CASSKALGQKLANYGYTF. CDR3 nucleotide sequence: TGTGCCAGCAGCAAAGCGCTGGGACAGAAGTTAGCTAACTATGGCTACACCTTC.

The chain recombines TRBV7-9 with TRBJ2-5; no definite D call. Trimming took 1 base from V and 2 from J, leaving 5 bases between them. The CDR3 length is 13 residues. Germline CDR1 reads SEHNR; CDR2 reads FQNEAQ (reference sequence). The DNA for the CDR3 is TGTGCCAGCAGCTTAGTTCTTCAAGAGACCCAGTACTTC. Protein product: CASSLVLQETQYF.

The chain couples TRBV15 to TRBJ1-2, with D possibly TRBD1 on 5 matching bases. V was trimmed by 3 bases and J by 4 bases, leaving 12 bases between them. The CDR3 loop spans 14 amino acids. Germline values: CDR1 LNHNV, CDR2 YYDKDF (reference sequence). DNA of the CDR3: TGTGCCACCAGCAGCGGGGGGGGTACCTATGGCTACACCTTC. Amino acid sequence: CATSSGGGTYGYTF. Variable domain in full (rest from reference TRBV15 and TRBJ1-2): DAMVIQNPRYQVTQFGKPVTLSCSQTLNHNVMYWYQQKSSQAPKLLFHYYDKDFNNEADTPDNFQSRRPNTSFCFLDIRSPGLGDTAMYLCATSSGGGTYGYTFGSGTRLTVV.

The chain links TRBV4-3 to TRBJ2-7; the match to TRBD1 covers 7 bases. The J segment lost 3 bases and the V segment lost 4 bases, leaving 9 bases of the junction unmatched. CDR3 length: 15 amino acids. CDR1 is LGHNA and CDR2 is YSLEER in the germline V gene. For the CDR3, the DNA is TGCGCCAGCAGCCTAGGGACAGACAAGATCTACGAGCAGTACTTC. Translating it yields CASSLGTDKIYEQYF.

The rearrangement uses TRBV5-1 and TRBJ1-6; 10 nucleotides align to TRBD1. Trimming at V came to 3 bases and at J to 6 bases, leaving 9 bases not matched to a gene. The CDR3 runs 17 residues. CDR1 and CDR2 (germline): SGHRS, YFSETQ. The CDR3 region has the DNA TGCGCCAGCAGCTCCCTGGGACAGGGGCCGTTTAATTCACCCCTCCACTTT. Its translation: CASSSLGQGPFNSPLHF.

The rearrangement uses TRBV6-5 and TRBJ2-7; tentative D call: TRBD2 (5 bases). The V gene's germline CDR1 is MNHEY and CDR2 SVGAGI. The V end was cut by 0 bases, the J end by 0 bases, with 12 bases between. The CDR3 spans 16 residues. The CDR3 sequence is CASSYSRFGSSYEQYF. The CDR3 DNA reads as TGTGCCAGCAGTTACTCGAGATTTGGGAGCTCCTACGAGCAGTACTTC.

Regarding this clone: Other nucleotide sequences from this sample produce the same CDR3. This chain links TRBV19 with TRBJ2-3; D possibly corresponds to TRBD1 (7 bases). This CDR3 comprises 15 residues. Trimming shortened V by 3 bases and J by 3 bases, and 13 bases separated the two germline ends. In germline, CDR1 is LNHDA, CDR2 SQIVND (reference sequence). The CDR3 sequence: CASSMGAGGTDTQYF. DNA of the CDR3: TGTGCCAGTAGTATGGGCGCAGGGGGGACAGATACGCAGTATTTT.